A selection of T cell receptor beta chains follows, all from one sample in a study of T cells in Graves' hyperthyroidism and ophthalmopathy. TCRdb independently ran MiXCR on the multiplex PCR reads; one entry per CDR3 protein. The sample has around 300,000 distinct CDR3 sequences; roughly 19% are singletons. The source material was blood. The receptors here all came from a man aged 50 to 59 with Graves' ophthalmopathy. The CDR3 runs from the conserved cysteine through the conserved F or W. A D gene is named only where the DNA matches it firmly. Some rows have no size entry. The others give once, few or many, or a class for an expanded clone.

V: TRBV20-1; D: .; length: 9; J: TRBJ1-1; size: .; DNA: TGCAGTGCAGGCGCTGAAGCTTTCTTT; CDR3: CSAGAEAFF
V: TRBV28; D: TRBD1; length: 13; J: TRBJ2-5; size: .; DNA: TGTGCCAGCAGAAACCGGGACAGAGAGACCCAGTACTTC; CDR3: CASRNRDRETQYF
V: TRBV2; D: TRBD1; length: 14; J: TRBJ2-5; size: many; DNA: TGTGCCAGCAGCCACCCCAGGGGGCAAGAGACCCAGTACTTC; CDR3: CASSHPRGQETQYF
V: TRBV2; D: TRBD2; length: 14; J: TRBJ2-1; size: .; DNA: TGTGCCAGCAGTGGAGTGGCGGGAGGGAATGAGCAGTTCTTC; CDR3: CASSGVAGGNEQFF
V: TRBV4-1; D: .; length: 15; J: TRBJ2-3; size: few; DNA: TGCGCCAGCAGCCAAGAATACCTAACCACAGATACGCAGTATTTT; CDR3: CASSQEYLTTDTQYF
V: TRBV6-1; D: TRBD2; length: 16; J: TRBJ2-3; size: .; DNA: TGTGCCAGCACCCGAGACCCTAGCGGGAAAACAGATACGCAGTATTTT; CDR3: CASTRDPSGKTDTQYF
V: TRBV28; D: .; length: 14; J: TRBJ2-2; size: .; DNA: TGTGCCAGCAGTTTTGGGGGGAGGACCGGGGAGCTGTTTTTT; CDR3: CASSFGGRTGELFF
V: TRBV24-1; D: TRBD1; length: 16; J: TRBJ2-1; size: .; DNA: TGTGCCACCAGTGATTTGCCGACAGGGATCTACAATGAGCAGTTCTTC; CDR3: CATSDLPTGIYNEQFF
V: TRBV27; D: TRBD2; length: 18; J: TRBJ2-7; size: .; DNA: TGTGCCAGCAGTCCCCAACGGGCGGGAGCGGATACTACCTACGAGCAGTACTTC; CDR3: CASSPQRAGADTTYEQYF
V: TRBV12-3/TRBV12-4; D: .; length: 12; J: TRBJ1-5; size: many; DNA: TGTGCCAGCAGTGACAGTACTCAGCCCCAGCATTTT; CDR3: CASSDSTQPQHF
V: TRBV20-1; D: .; length: 15; J: TRBJ2-3; size: many; DNA: TGCAGTGCTAGAGATGTCCGGAGAAGCACAGATACGCAGTATTTT; CDR3: CSARDVRRSTDTQYF
V: TRBV12-3/TRBV12-4; D: .; length: 13; J: TRBJ2-5; size: .; DNA: TGTGCCAGCAGTTTAGGCCCCTTTGAGACCCAGTACTTC; CDR3: CASSLGPFETQYF
V: TRBV20-1; D: TRBD2; length: 15; J: TRBJ2-7; size: .; DNA: TGCAGTGCTAGCACCGGGACTAGCGGGACGTACGAGCAGTACTTC; CDR3: CSASTGTSGTYEQYF
V: TRBV6-2/TRBV6-3; D: TRBD1; length: 15; J: TRBJ2-5; size: .; DNA: TGTGCCAGCAGTCAAGGACAGGGAATAAGAGAGACCCAGTACTTC; CDR3: CASSQGQGIRETQYF
V: TRBV5-1; D: TRBD1; length: 16; J: TRBJ1-1; size: few; DNA: TGCGCCAGCAGCTTGGCCTCCAGGGGGGGGGGCACTGAAGCTTTCTTT; CDR3: CASSLASRGGGTEAFF
V: TRBV5-1; D: .; length: 14; J: TRBJ2-3; size: many; DNA: TGCGCCAGCAGAACAGGCCTCCCGGCAGATACGCAGTATTTT; CDR3: CASRTGLPADTQYF
V: TRBV20-1; D: TRBD1; length: 16; J: TRBJ2-5; size: many; DNA: TGCAGTGCTAGAGATCCGGACAGGCCACATCGGGAGACCCAGTACTTC; CDR3: CSARDPDRPHRETQYF
V: TRBV5-1; D: .; length: 15; J: TRBJ2-6; size: .; DNA: TGCGCCAGCAGCTTGGCCCCGTCTGGGGCCAACGTCCTGACTTTC; CDR3: CASSLAPSGANVLTF
V: TRBV7-8; D: .; length: 14; J: TRBJ2-2; size: many; DNA: TGTGCCAGCAGCCTTTCTACGAACACCGGGGAGCTGTTTTTT; CDR3: CASSLSTNTGELFF
V: TRBV2; D: .; length: 14; J: TRBJ2-1; size: many; DNA: TGTGCCAGCAGTGAAGAGGCAGGGCGGGGTGAGCAGTTCTTC; CDR3: CASSEEAGRGEQFF
V: TRBV2; D: .; length: 11; J: TRBJ2-1; size: many; DNA: TGTGCCAGCAGTGAAAAGGGACGGCAGTTCTTC; CDR3: CASSEKGRQFF
V: TRBV11-2; D: .; length: 13; J: TRBJ2-5; size: many; DNA: TGTGCCAGCAGCTTCGGGCGGCAAGAGACCCAGTACTTC; CDR3: CASSFGRQETQYF
V: TRBV29-1; D: .; length: 15; J: TRBJ2-3; size: .; DNA: TGCAGCGTTGTCATTAGCGGATTTCCCACAGATACGCAGTATTTT; CDR3: CSVVISGFPTDTQYF
V: TRBV28; D: .; length: 12; J: TRBJ1-1; size: many; DNA: TGTGCCAGCAGGCTGTTAGGGGGTGAAGCTTTCTTT; CDR3: CASRLLGGEAFF
V: TRBV19; D: .; length: 15; J: TRBJ2-7; size: few; DNA: TGTGCCAGTAGTCTCGGGCAGGGAGTTGCCTACGAGCAGTACTTC; CDR3: CASSLGQGVAYEQYF
V: TRBV29-1; D: .; length: 13; J: TRBJ1-1; size: .; DNA: TGCAGCGTTGAAAGGATGAGGAAAGCCGAGGCTTTCTTT; CDR3: CSVERMRKAEAFF
V: TRBV28; D: TRBD2; length: 14; J: TRBJ2-4; size: many; DNA: TGTGCCAGCAGTCGCGGGGGGACCAAAAACATTCAGTACTTC; CDR3: CASSRGGTKNIQYF
V: TRBV18; D: .; length: 15; J: TRBJ1-1; size: many; DNA: TGTGCCAGCTCACCGTCGGAGCTCATGAACACTGAAGCTTTCTTT; CDR3: CASSPSELMNTEAFF
V: TRBV2; D: .; length: 13; J: TRBJ2-5; size: many; DNA: TGTGCCAGCATAGGGCAAGTTGTACAGACCCAGTACTTC; CDR3: CASIGQVVQTQYF
V: TRBV20-1; D: .; length: 13; J: TRBJ2-5; size: many; DNA: TGCAGTGCTAATTGGGCGAGTCGGGAGACCCAGTACTTC; CDR3: CSANWASRETQYF
V: TRBV6-1; D: TRBD1; length: 14; J: TRBJ1-1; size: few; DNA: TGTGCCAGCAGTGAAGAAGGGGACAGGGCTGAAGCTTTCTTT; CDR3: CASSEEGDRAEAFF
V: TRBV27; D: .; length: 14; J: TRBJ2-3; size: many; DNA: TGTGCCAGCAGTTTTGGCGGGCGCACAGATACGCAGTATTTT; CDR3: CASSFGGRTDTQYF
V: TRBV25-1; D: .; length: 14; J: TRBJ1-2; size: .; DNA: TGTGCCAGCAGTGGTGCAGGAACAACTTATGGCTACACCTTC; CDR3: CASSGAGTTYGYTF
V: TRBV9; D: .; length: 13; J: TRBJ1-5; size: many; DNA: TGTGCCAGCAGCGTAGACAACAATCAGCCCCAGCATTTT; CDR3: CASSVDNNQPQHF
V: TRBV20-1; D: TRBD1; length: 18; J: TRBJ1-5; size: .; DNA: TGCAGTGCTAGACCTATCGGACAGGATCACCCATTTTATCAGCCCCAGCATTTT; CDR3: CSARPIGQDHPFYQPQHF
V: TRBV10-3; D: TRBD1; length: 13; J: TRBJ2-7; size: .; DNA: TGTGCCATCAGTGGACAGGGGATCTACGAGCAGTACTTC; CDR3: CAISGQGIYEQYF